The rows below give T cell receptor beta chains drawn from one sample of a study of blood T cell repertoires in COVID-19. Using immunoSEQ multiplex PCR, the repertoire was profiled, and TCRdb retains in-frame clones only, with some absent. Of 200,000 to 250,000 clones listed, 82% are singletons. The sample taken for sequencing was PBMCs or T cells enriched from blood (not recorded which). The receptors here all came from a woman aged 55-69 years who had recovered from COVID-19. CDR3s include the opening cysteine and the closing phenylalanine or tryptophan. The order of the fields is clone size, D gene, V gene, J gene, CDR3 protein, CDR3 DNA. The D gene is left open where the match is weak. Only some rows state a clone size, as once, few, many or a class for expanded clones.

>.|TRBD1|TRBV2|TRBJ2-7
CASKGQGPYEQYF
TGTGCCAGCAAGGGACAGGGACCCTACGAGCAGTACTTC
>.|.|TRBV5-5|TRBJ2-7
CASSLGHLNSYEQYF
TGTGCCAGCAGCTTGGGACATCTGAATTCCTACGAGCAGTACTTC
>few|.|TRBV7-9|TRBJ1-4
CASTLGGPDEKLFF
TGTGCCAGCACCCTGGGAGGCCCGGATGAAAAACTGTTTTTT
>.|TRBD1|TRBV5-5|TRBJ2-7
CASSLALDRDYEQYF
TGTGCCAGCAGCTTAGCTCTTGACAGGGACTACGAGCAGTACTTC
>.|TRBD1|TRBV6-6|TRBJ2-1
CASRQWTGGTYNEQFF
TGTGCCAGCAGGCAGTGGACAGGGGGCACCTACAATGAGCAGTTCTTC
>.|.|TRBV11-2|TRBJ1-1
CASSLGRWNTEAFF
TGTGCCAGCAGCCTCGGCAGGTGGAACACTGAAGCTTTCTTT
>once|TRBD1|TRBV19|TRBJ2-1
CASSIISVRVQGSSSYNEQFF
TGTGCCAGTAGTATAATCTCCGTCCGCGTACAGGGGTCGAGCTCCTACAATGAGCAGTTCTTC
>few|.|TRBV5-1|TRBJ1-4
CASSLYTRGEKLFF
TGCGCCAGCAGCTTGTACACCCGAGGGGAAAAACTGTTTTTT
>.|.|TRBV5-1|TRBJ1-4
CASSSSTDQNEKLFF
TGCGCCAGCAGCTCTTCGACAGACCAAAATGAAAAACTGTTTTTT
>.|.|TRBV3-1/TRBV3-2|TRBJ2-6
CASSQDTGGLSGANVLTF
TGTGCCAGCAGCCAAGACACCGGGGGATTATCAGGGGCCAACGTCCTGACTTTC
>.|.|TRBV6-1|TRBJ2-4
CASSANAGLAKNIQYF
TGTGCCAGCAGTGCCAATGCGGGGCTAGCCAAAAACATTCAGTACTTC
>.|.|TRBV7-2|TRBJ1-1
CASSLEGRGTEAFF
TGTGCCAGCAGCTTAGAAGGCAGGGGCACTGAAGCTTTCTTT
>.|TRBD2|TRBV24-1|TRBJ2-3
CATSDPTSGGTDTQYF
TGTGCCACCAGTGACCCCACTAGCGGAGGCACAGATACGCAGTATTTT
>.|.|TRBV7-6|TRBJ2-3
CASSFHLDTQYF
TGTGCCAGCAGCTTCCACTTAGATACGCAGTATTTT
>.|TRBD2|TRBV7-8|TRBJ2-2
CASSSAGGGTGELFF
TGTGCCAGCAGCTCTGCGGGAGGTGGGACCGGGGAGCTGTTTTTT
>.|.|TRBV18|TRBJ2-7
CASSPGTSQIYEQYF
TGTGCCAGCTCACCAGGGACATCCCAAATCTACGAGCAGTACTTC
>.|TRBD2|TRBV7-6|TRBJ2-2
CASSAPEREEYTGELFF
TGTGCCAGCAGCGCACCTGAACGGGAGGAGTACACCGGGGAGCTGTTTTTT
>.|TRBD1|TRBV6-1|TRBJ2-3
CASSEEGTGWNLGTDTQYF
TGTGCCAGCAGTGAAGAAGGGACAGGGTGGAATCTTGGCACAGATACGCAGTATTTT
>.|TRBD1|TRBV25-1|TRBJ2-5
CASSEGTAYQETQYF
TGTGCCAGCAGTGAAGGGACAGCTTACCAAGAGACCCAGTACTTC
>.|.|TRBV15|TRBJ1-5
CATSRGGFNQPQHF
TGTGCCACCAGCAGAGGAGGGTTCAATCAGCCCCAGCATTTT
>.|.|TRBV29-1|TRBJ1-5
CSVVDSQNQPQHF
TGCAGCGTGGTAGACAGCCAAAATCAGCCCCAGCATTTT
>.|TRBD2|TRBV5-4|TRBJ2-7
CASSVPGLAGAGEQYF
TGTGCCAGCAGCGTACCGGGACTAGCGGGAGCCGGCGAGCAGTACTTC
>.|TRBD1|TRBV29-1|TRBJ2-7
CSVGYRGREQYF
TGCAGCGTTGGGTACAGGGGGCGCGAGCAGTACTTC
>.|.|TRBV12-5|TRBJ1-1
CASGQGQFTEAFF
TGTGCTAGTGGTCAAGGACAGTTCACTGAAGCTTTCTTT
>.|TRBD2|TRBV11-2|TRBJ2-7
CASSLAIAGQGEQYF
TGTGCCAGCAGCTTAGCTATAGCGGGGCAGGGGGAGCAGTACTTC
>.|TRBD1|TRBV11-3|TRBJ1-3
CASSPGQGHGNTIYF
TGTGCCAGCAGCCCCGGACAGGGGCATGGAAACACCATATATTTT
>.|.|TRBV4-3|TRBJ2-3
CASSQDLTWGRNTDTQYF
TGCGCCAGCAGCCAAGATCTGACTTGGGGCCGGAACACAGATACGCAGTATTTT
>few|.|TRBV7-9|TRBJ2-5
CASSLYGSVQETQYF
TGTGCCAGCAGCTTATACGGGTCTGTCCAAGAGACCCAGTACTTC
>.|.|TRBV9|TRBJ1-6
CASREQDNSPLHF
TGTGCCAGCAGGGAACAGGATAATTCACCCCTCCACTTT
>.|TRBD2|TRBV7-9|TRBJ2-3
CASSLVRGGTDTQYF
TGTGCCAGCAGCTTAGTCCGGGGGGGGACAGATACGCAGTATTTT
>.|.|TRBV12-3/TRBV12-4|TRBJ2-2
CASSLHSTGELFF
TGTGCCAGCAGCCTTCACAGTACCGGGGAGCTGTTTTTT
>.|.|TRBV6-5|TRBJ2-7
CASSSAEYYEQYF
TGTGCCAGCAGTTCCGCTGAGTACTACGAGCAGTACTTC